Listed below are T cell receptor beta chains from one sample, sequenced in a study of T cells after yellow fever vaccination. TCRdb re-derived calls from the 5' RACE reads in MiXCR, one entry per CDR3 protein. The sample consists of 300,000 or so distinct CDR3 sequences, over 10% of them appearing once. Sequencing used CD4+ T cells sorted from PBMCs, obtained 45 days after the yellow fever booster vaccination. The source is a man aged 25-45 years who received the YFV17D yellow fever vaccine. Each CDR3 is given with its conserved first and last residue. Fields, in order: J gene, D gene, V gene, clone size, CDR3 DNA, CDR3 protein. A D gene is named only where the DNA matches it firmly. Clone size, where shown, is once, few, many, or a class for clones that have expanded.

J gene: TRBJ1-5; D gene: -; V gene: TRBV5-6; clone size: few; CDR3 DNA: TGTGCCAGCAGCTTGGAATCCGGGAATCAGCCCCAGCATTTT; CDR3 protein: CASSLESGNQPQHF
J gene: TRBJ2-7; D gene: TRBD2; V gene: TRBV20-1; clone size: many; CDR3 DNA: TGCAGTGCCCCACTAGCGGGAGCTCTTCGGACATCCGAGCAGTACTTC; CDR3 protein: CSAPLAGALRTSEQYF
J gene: TRBJ2-1; D gene: TRBD1; V gene: TRBV20-1; clone size: many; CDR3 DNA: TGCAGTGCTAGCAAAAGTCCGGGACAGGGGTCCTACAATGAGCAGTTCTTC; CDR3 protein: CSASKSPGQGSYNEQFF
J gene: TRBJ2-2; D gene: TRBD2; V gene: TRBV7-9; clone size: few; CDR3 DNA: TGTGCCAGAGGACTAGCGGGGAACACCGGGGAGCTGTTTTTT; CDR3 protein: CARGLAGNTGELFF
J gene: TRBJ1-1; D gene: TRBD1; V gene: TRBV13; clone size: many; CDR3 DNA: TGTGCCAGCAGCTTAGGAGGGACAGTGAACACTGAAGCTTTCTTT; CDR3 protein: CASSLGGTVNTEAFF
J gene: TRBJ2-1; D gene: TRBD2; V gene: TRBV9; clone size: -; CDR3 DNA: TGTGCCAGCAGCTCCGCTTGGAGCGGGAGTGGAGATGAGCAGTTCTTC; CDR3 protein: CASSSAWSGSGDEQFF
J gene: TRBJ1-6; D gene: -; V gene: TRBV30; clone size: -; CDR3 DNA: TGTGCCTGGAGTGTAGATCCCAATTCACCCCTCCACTTT; CDR3 protein: CAWSVDPNSPLHF
J gene: TRBJ2-2; D gene: TRBD2; V gene: TRBV14; clone size: -; CDR3 DNA: TGTGCCAGCAGCCCCCGCGGGAGCGGCGGCACCGGGGAGCTGTTTTTT; CDR3 protein: CASSPRGSGGTGELFF
J gene: TRBJ1-1; D gene: -; V gene: TRBV7-9; clone size: few; CDR3 DNA: TGTGCCAGCAGCTTATATCAGTACACTGAAGCTTTCTTT; CDR3 protein: CASSLYQYTEAFF
J gene: TRBJ1-6; D gene: -; V gene: TRBV3-1; clone size: -; CDR3 DNA: TGTGCCAGCAGCCCCAGATCCGCAAATTCACCCCTCCACTTT; CDR3 protein: CASSPRSANSPLHF
J gene: TRBJ1-4; D gene: -; V gene: TRBV7-2; clone size: -; CDR3 DNA: TGTGCCAGCAGCCCCACAGGGAGCGCGACTAATGAAAAACTGTTTTTT; CDR3 protein: CASSPTGSATNEKLFF
J gene: TRBJ2-7; D gene: -; V gene: TRBV20-1; clone size: few; CDR3 DNA: TGCAGTGCTAGACGCAGGGTGGGCAGGTCTTACCCCTACGAGCAGTACTTC; CDR3 protein: CSARRRVGRSYPYEQYF
J gene: TRBJ2-3; D gene: TRBD2; V gene: TRBV20-1; clone size: few; CDR3 DNA: TGCAGTGCTAGAGCGGCTAGCGGGGGAGATACGCAGTATTTT; CDR3 protein: CSARAASGGDTQYF
J gene: TRBJ2-3; D gene: -; V gene: TRBV20-1; clone size: many; CDR3 DNA: TGCGCAACGCCGAAGGGTGACACGCAGTATTTT; CDR3 protein: CATPKGDTQYF
J gene: TRBJ1-2; D gene: -; V gene: TRBV10-3; clone size: few; CDR3 DNA: TGTGCCGTCCGCCAATGGGGAGATCATGGCTACACCTTC; CDR3 protein: CAVRQWGDHGYTF
J gene: TRBJ2-1; D gene: TRBD2; V gene: TRBV7-2; clone size: few; CDR3 DNA: TGTGCCAGCAGCACTACTAGCGGGATCTACAATGAGCAGTTCTTC; CDR3 protein: CASSTTSGIYNEQFF
J gene: TRBJ2-7; D gene: -; V gene: TRBV6-2/TRBV6-3; clone size: few; CDR3 DNA: TGTGCCAGCAGTTACCCGGGACTCCGCTACGGGCAGTACTTC; CDR3 protein: CASSYPGLRYGQYF
J gene: TRBJ2-7; D gene: -; V gene: TRBV7-2; clone size: -; CDR3 DNA: TGTGCCAGCAGCTTGGGGAATAGCTACTACGAGCAGTACTTC; CDR3 protein: CASSLGNSYYEQYF
J gene: TRBJ2-7; D gene: -; V gene: TRBV6-2/TRBV6-3; clone size: few; CDR3 DNA: TGTGCCAGCAGTGTATCGAACGAGCAGTACTTC; CDR3 protein: CASSVSNEQYF
J gene: TRBJ2-7; D gene: TRBD2; V gene: TRBV7-2; clone size: once; CDR3 DNA: TGTGCCAGCAGCCAGCGGACTAGCGGTTCCTACGAGCAGTACTTC; CDR3 protein: CASSQRTSGSYEQYF
J gene: TRBJ2-2; D gene: -; V gene: TRBV5-1; clone size: -; CDR3 DNA: TGCGCCAGCAGCTTGGAACGTAGCGGGGAGCTGTTTTTT; CDR3 protein: CASSLERSGELFF
J gene: TRBJ2-7; D gene: TRBD1; V gene: TRBV18; clone size: -; CDR3 DNA: TGTGCCAGCTCCGGCCCTGGACAGGGCTACGAGCAGTACTTC; CDR3 protein: CASSGPGQGYEQYF
J gene: TRBJ2-1; D gene: TRBD2; V gene: TRBV20-1; clone size: many; CDR3 DNA: TGCAGTGCCTCAACCCGACTAGCGGATGAGCAGTTCTTC; CDR3 protein: CSASTRLADEQFF
J gene: TRBJ2-5; D gene: TRBD2; V gene: TRBV6-4; clone size: many; CDR3 DNA: TGTGCCAGCAGTGATAAAAGCGGGAGAGAGACCCAGTACTTC; CDR3 protein: CASSDKSGRETQYF
J gene: TRBJ1-1; D gene: -; V gene: TRBV3-1; clone size: few; CDR3 DNA: TGTGCCAGCAGCCAAGCAGACAGACAAGCTTTCTTT; CDR3 protein: CASSQADRQAFF
J gene: TRBJ2-1; D gene: -; V gene: TRBV7-2; clone size: few; CDR3 DNA: TGTGCCAGCAGCTTAGCGGCGGTTTCCTACAATGAGCAGTTCTTC; CDR3 protein: CASSLAAVSYNEQFF
J gene: TRBJ2-3; D gene: -; V gene: TRBV19; clone size: -; CDR3 DNA: TGTGCCAGTATCGGCAACACAGATACGCAGTATTTT; CDR3 protein: CASIGNTDTQYF
J gene: TRBJ2-5; D gene: TRBD2; V gene: TRBV7-2; clone size: -; CDR3 DNA: TGTGCCAGCAGCGAGACTAGCGGGAAAGAGACCCAGTACTTC; CDR3 protein: CASSETSGKETQYF
J gene: TRBJ2-2; D gene: -; V gene: TRBV5-1; clone size: -; CDR3 DNA: TGCGCCAGCAGCTTGATTCCGAGGACAGACACCGGGGAGCTGTTTTTT; CDR3 protein: CASSLIPRTDTGELFF
J gene: TRBJ2-3; D gene: -; V gene: TRBV20-1; clone size: -; CDR3 DNA: TGCAGTGCTAGCCAGACAGGCACAGATACGCAGTATTTT; CDR3 protein: CSASQTGTDTQYF
J gene: TRBJ2-2; D gene: TRBD1; V gene: TRBV5-4; clone size: -; CDR3 DNA: TGTGCCAGCAGGTTTACAGGGGGTACCGGGGAGCTGTTTTTT; CDR3 protein: CASRFTGGTGELFF
J gene: TRBJ2-5; D gene: TRBD1; V gene: TRBV5-1; clone size: -; CDR3 DNA: TGCGCCAGCAGTGCCATAATCAGGGGGCAGGCGGAGACCCAGTACTTC; CDR3 protein: CASSAIIRGQAETQYF
J gene: TRBJ2-1; D gene: TRBD2; V gene: TRBV11-1; clone size: few; CDR3 DNA: TGTGCCAGCAGCTTAGCTGGGACTAGCGGGAGAGGCTCCTACAATGAGCAGTTCTTC; CDR3 protein: CASSLAGTSGRGSYNEQFF
J gene: TRBJ2-2; D gene: -; V gene: TRBV10-3; clone size: few; CDR3 DNA: TGTGCCATCAGTGATACGACAGGCGACACCGGGGAGCTGTTTTTT; CDR3 protein: CAISDTTGDTGELFF
J gene: TRBJ2-3; D gene: -; V gene: TRBV6-1; clone size: -; CDR3 DNA: TGTGCCAGCAATAGGGGGAGCACAGATACGCAGTATTTT; CDR3 protein: CASNRGSTDTQYF
J gene: TRBJ2-1; D gene: TRBD1; V gene: TRBV12-3/TRBV12-4; clone size: -; CDR3 DNA: TGTGCCAGCCTCCCAACAGGGGACGCTGAGGTCTTC; CDR3 protein: CASLPTGDAEVF
J gene: TRBJ2-2; D gene: -; V gene: TRBV29-1; clone size: few; CDR3 DNA: TGCAGCGTTGGATCCAGAGCGCCCCTGGGGGAGCTGTTTTTT; CDR3 protein: CSVGSRAPLGELFF
J gene: TRBJ2-7; D gene: -; V gene: TRBV10-3; clone size: many; CDR3 DNA: TGTGCCACGTCGAAGGGGACGCCCTACGAGCAGTACTTC; CDR3 protein: CATSKGTPYEQYF
J gene: TRBJ2-2; D gene: TRBD1; V gene: TRBV20-1; clone size: few; CDR3 DNA: TGCAGTGCTAGTTTGACAGGGAGAGACGGGGAGCTGTTTTTT; CDR3 protein: CSASLTGRDGELFF
J gene: TRBJ2-7; D gene: -; V gene: TRBV6-5; clone size: few; CDR3 DNA: TGTGCCAGCAGTTACTACTCGACAGGTTACGAGCAGTACTTC; CDR3 protein: CASSYYSTGYEQYF
J gene: TRBJ2-3; D gene: TRBD1; V gene: TRBV15; clone size: -; CDR3 DNA: TGTGCCACCAGCAGAGATAGATTCACGGGACAGGGACCAGATACGCAGTATTTT; CDR3 protein: CATSRDRFTGQGPDTQYF
J gene: TRBJ2-4; D gene: TRBD2; V gene: TRBV12-3/TRBV12-4; clone size: few; CDR3 DNA: TGTGCCAGCAGTTTAGGCCCCTCCAGCGGGGATCGAATTCAGTACTTC; CDR3 protein: CASSLGPSSGDRIQYF
J gene: TRBJ2-1; D gene: -; V gene: TRBV5-4; clone size: -; CDR3 DNA: TGTGCCAGCAATGAGGGCGGGATTGGGTTCAGGGAGCAGTTCTTC; CDR3 protein: CASNEGGIGFREQFF
J gene: TRBJ2-5; D gene: TRBD1; V gene: TRBV5-1; clone size: -; CDR3 DNA: TGCGCCAGCAGCGAGGGGACAGGTTACCAAGAGACCCAGTACTTC; CDR3 protein: CASSEGTGYQETQYF
J gene: TRBJ2-7; D gene: -; V gene: TRBV12-3/TRBV12-4; clone size: -; CDR3 DNA: TGTGCCAGCAAACAGGGTTATCCCTACGAGCAGTACTTC; CDR3 protein: CASKQGYPYEQYF
J gene: TRBJ2-7; D gene: -; V gene: TRBV6-5; clone size: -; CDR3 DNA: TGTGCCAGCAGTTTGAGCGCGGGTTCTGGGGAGCAGTACTTC; CDR3 protein: CASSLSAGSGEQYF
J gene: TRBJ1-2; D gene: TRBD1; V gene: TRBV20-1; clone size: -; CDR3 DNA: TGCAGTGCTAAGACAGGGGGCATCTATGGCTACACCTTC; CDR3 protein: CSAKTGGIYGYTF
J gene: TRBJ2-3; D gene: -; V gene: TRBV7-2; clone size: few; CDR3 DNA: TGTGCCAGCACCCTGCGGGCCCTTAGGGGAGATACGCAGTATTTT; CDR3 protein: CASTLRALRGDTQYF